This T cell receptor (beta chain) was found in a study of shared clonotypes between healthy human individuals. Study-wide context: There were three CD4 naive, three CD4 memory, two CD8 naive and one CD8 memory plates per donor.

Trimming pared 3 bases from V and 5 bases from J, leaving 10 bases between. Germline V CDR1 and CDR2: KGHSH, LQKENI. The CDR3 consists of 13 residues. The protocol was immunoSEQ multiplex PCR, while the TCRdb copy is restricted to in-frame clones and leaves out a portion. The sample gives about 2.3 million clones, roughly 93% of which show up once; 0.35% to 0.5% is in the top ten. Regarding this clone: Its specificity is not known.

Overall study results and limits: Sampling included only blood; tissue repertoires likely differ. Roughly 5% of naive CD4 clonotypes were common to a handful of donors. Owing to a small donor count, the genetic and exposure-history diversity represented was limited.

J is TRBJ1-2 and V is TRBV18; no firm D call. The source is a man younger than 30 in good health. Some clones in this sample may be carry-over from other donors' samples. The sample comprised naive CD4+ T cells from PBMCs. The subset is: CD45RA+ positively selected. The CDR3, as DNA: TGTGCCAGCTCACCGTCCGACCCATATGGCTACACCTTC. It translates to CASSPSDPYGYTF.